This T cell receptor beta chain was sequenced in a study of T cell responses to AZD1222 COVID-19 vaccine. Whole-study results and caveats: The donors showed a predominance of white British ancestry and of females, with possible underestimation of clonal diversity. Nearly half of spike-specific TCRs reportedly target unmutated variant regions. Seropositive AZD1222 recipients at baseline numbered only five or six.

Assay used: immunoSEQ multiplex PCR; TCRdb lists only in-frame clones, some missing. This sample has 100,000 to 150,000 clones; approximately 90% occur once, and the top ten carry 4.5% to 6%. A remark on this clone: What it binds is not known.

The CDR3 length is 14 residues. Germline loops: CDR1 LGHDT, CDR2 YNNKEL (reference sequence). V shed 4 bases and J shed 5 bases, with 14 bases lying between them. The sequence was obtained from an adult in good health. This chain joins TRBV3-1 (or the pseudogene TRBV3-2) and TRBJ1-1; D remains unclear. This specimen was peripheral blood, taken on day 0 of AZD1222 vaccination. The CDR3 DNA is TGTGCCAGCAGCCCACCGGGGATGCGGACTGAAGCTTTCTTT. This sequence encodes CASSPPGMRTEAFF.